This TCR beta chain comes out of a study of OX40 agonist ivuxolimab in advanced cancers. At the level of the study: Partial responses were observed in three patients, of whom one had hepatocellular carcinoma and two had cutaneous melanoma.

Produced via immunoSEQ multiplex PCR; TCRdb's table is partial and in-frame only. This sample yields fewer than 70,000 clones, of which roughly 82% are seen a single time; approximately 6.8% belongs to the top ten. CDR3 size: 18 residues. From germline, CDR1 is LNHDA and CDR2 SQIVND (reference sequence). V was trimmed by 4 bases and J by 2 bases, leaving 23 bases between them. The sample consisted of CD4+ or CD8+ T cells sorted from blood, taken in a trial of the OX40 agonist ivuxolimab. The receptor's source is an adult with an advanced solid tumor such as melanoma, head and neck, liver or kidney cancer. V and J are TRBV19 and TRBJ1-2; D possibly corresponds to TRBD1 (5 bases). CDR3 sequence reads: CASSRGQGRLTQNYGYTF. The CDR3 DNA reads as TGTGCCAGTAGTAGGGGCCAGGGACGACTTACGCAAAACTATGGCTACACCTTC.